The 14 T cell receptor beta chains in this list originate from one sample, sequenced in a study of T cell responses to AZD1222 COVID-19 vaccine (dated by TCRdb to 2020 to 2022). Receptors were amplified or captured by the immunoSEQ multiplex PCR assay. TCRdb retrieved this table from immuneACCESS and kept in-frame rearrangements only. Not all clones are present; in checked studies, unresolved V genes account for under half, and no reason is known for the remainder. The sample records around 130,000 clones, approximately 86% of which are singletons. The biggest ten clones account for approximately 2.9% of the sample. This sample's time point label indicates: about 28 days (+/-7) after the second vaccine dose. This sample comprised peripheral blood, obtained 28 days after the second AZD1222 dose. Every receptor here comes from an adult who received the AZD1222 COVID-19 vaccine.

V is TRBV29-1 and J is TRBJ2-7, with D possibly TRBD2 on 6 matching bases. The V gene's germline CDR1 is SQVTM and CDR2 ANQGSEA. The V and J ends lost 6 bases and 2 bases respectively, with 11 bases between them. This CDR3 spans 12 amino acids. CDR3 nucleotides: TGCAGCGTAGTGGGACTGACCTACGAGCAGTACTTC. Translating gives CSVVGLTYEQYF.

This clone was observed a handful of times. The chain carries TRBV19 and TRBJ1-5; tentatively, D is TRBD1 (5 bases). Per germline, CDR1 LNHDA and CDR2 SQIVND (reference sequence). This CDR3 comprises 15 residues. Deletions cut 3 bases from V and 3 bases from J, with 12 bases between. CDR3 in amino acids: CASSIQQANNQPQHF. The CDR3 DNA reads TGTGCCAGTAGTATCCAACAGGCGAACAATCAGCCCCAGCATTTT.

Of note for this clone: Mismatch with germline at one junction end may stem from a read error. The gene calls are TRBV30 and TRBJ1-2, with no clear D. The germline CDR1 and CDR2 sequences are GTSNPN and SVGIG (reference sequence). The CDR3 is made up of 10 amino acids. The CDR3 protein is CAWSATGRRF. In DNA form, the CDR3 reads TGTGCCTGGAGTGCTACCGGGAGGAGGTTC.

V gene TRBV7-9 combines with J gene TRBJ2-1; D perhaps matches TRBD2 (6 bases). V gave up 5 bases and J gave up 4 bases, with 12 bases separating them. CDR1 is SEHNR, CDR2 FQNEAQ, per germline (reference sequence). The CDR3 loop spans 14 amino acids. CDR3 in amino acids: CASSPRTNYNEQFF. For the CDR3, the DNA is TGTGCCAGCAGCCCCCGGACTAATTACAATGAGCAGTTCTTC.

The rearrangement links TRBV18 to TRBJ2-6, with unresolved D. Between the trimmed V and J ends, which lost 5 bases and 4 bases, there was a span of 9 bases. The CDR3 loop spans 14 amino acids. The germline V gene has CDR1 KGHSH and CDR2 LQKENI. CDR3: CASSSPPGANVLTF. As DNA, the CDR3 is TGTGCCAGCTCAAGCCCGCCCGGGGCCAACGTCCTGACTTTC. Variable domain in full (rest from reference TRBV18 and TRBJ2-6): NAGVMQNPRHLVRRRGQEARLRCSPMKGHSHVYWYRQLPEEGLKFMVYLQKENIIDESGMPKERFSAEFPKEGPSILRIQQVVRGDSAAYFCASSSPPGANVLTFGAGSRLTVL.

This sequence joins TRBV5-1 and TRBJ1-1, with a possible D match to TRBD1 (6 bases). CDR3 length: 14 amino acids. V shed 4 bases and J shed 7 bases, with 17 bases lying between them. The germline V gene has CDR1 SGHRS and CDR2 YFSETQ. The CDR3 DNA reads as TGCGCCAGCAGCCCAACGGGGGGGCGTAATGAAGCTTTCTTT. This gives the protein CASSPTGGRNEAFF.

This clone was counted a single time. This rearrangement joins TRBV5-1 to TRBJ2-3, with 7 bases lining up with TRBD1. The CDR3 is 14 residues long. V dropped 2 bases and J dropped 3; count of bases not matched to a gene: 3. Germline V gene sequence: CDR1 SGHRS, CDR2 YFSETQ. The CDR3 sequence: CASSFQGVTDTQYF. In DNA form, the CDR3 reads TGCGCCAGCAGCTTTCAGGGGGTGACAGATACGCAGTATTTT. Complete variable domain (other parts from reference TRBV5-1 and TRBJ2-3): KAGVTQTPRYLIKTRGQQVTLSCSPISGHRSVSWYQQTPGQGLQFLFEYFSETQRNKGNFPGRFSGRQFSNSRSEMNVSTLELGDSALYLCASSFQGVTDTQYFGPGTRLTVL.

V gene TRBV7-2 combines with J gene TRBJ2-5, with 11 bases identical to TRBD2. CDR1 is SGHTA, CDR2 FQGNSA, per germline. This CDR3 has 15 residues. V was pared by 4 bases and J by 2 bases, with 3 bases of the junction left unmatched. The CDR3, as DNA: TGTGCCAGCAGCTGGACTAGCGGGCGACAAGAGACCCAGTACTTC. Its protein product is CASSWTSGRQETQYF.

This chain links TRBV9 with TRBJ2-1; tentative D call: TRBD2 (6 bases). This CDR3 has 11 amino acids. The V end lost 5 bases, the J end lost 12 bases, and 12 bases lay between the germline ends. Per the germline V gene, CDR1 is SGDLS and CDR2 is YYNGEE. CDR3 nucleotide sequence: TGTGCCAGCAGTGGGGGACTTGGGCAGTTCTTC. It is translated as CASSGGLGQFF.

The V call is TRBV7-2, the J call TRBJ2-5; the match to TRBD2 covers 14 bases. Germline CDR1 reads SGHTA; CDR2 reads FQGNSA. V was pared by 3 bases and J by 7 bases, with 4 bases of the junction left unmatched. CDR3 length: 15 residues. This CDR3 reads CASSLTSGGVGTQYF. The CDR3 DNA follows: TGTGCCAGCAGCTTGACTAGCGGGGGGGTCGGGACCCAGTACTTC.

This clone has only one observation. The rearrangement joins TRBV30 to TRBJ1-2; D remains unclear. The CDR3 has 12 residues. CDR1 and CDR2 from the germline V gene are GTSNPN and SVGIG (reference sequence). Trimming stripped 0 bases from V and 5 bases from J, with 7 bases between. CDR3 coding DNA: TGTGCCTGGAGTGTAGGCGGGTATGGCTACACCTTC. This encodes CAWSVGGYGYTF.

The rearrangement uses TRBV7-9 and TRBJ1-1; TRBD1 agrees at 7 bases. The CDR3 consists of 15 residues. J gave up 4 bases and V 5 bases, and 10 bases lay outside the gene matches. Germline assignment: CDR1 SEHNR and CDR2 FQNEAQ (reference sequence). The CDR3 bases are TGTGCCAGCAGCCGCCGACAGGGTGGTAGCACTGAAGCTTTCTTT. It codes for CASSRRQGGSTEAFF.

The rearrangement joins TRBV3-1 (or the pseudogene TRBV3-2) to TRBJ1-6; tentatively, D is TRBD1 (6 bases). The ends were cut back, 3 bases at V and 7 bases at J, with 10 bases in the middle. There are 14 residues in the CDR3. Looked up from germline, CDR1 is LGHDT and CDR2 is YNNKEL (reference sequence). CDR3 coding DNA: TGTGCCAGCAGCCAGGGGGCTAGCAATTCACCCCTCCACTTT. Translating it yields CASSQGASNSPLHF.

This clone appeared once. The chain is built from TRBV4-1 and TRBJ2-5, with 9 nucleotides matching TRBD1. The CDR3 loop spans 16 amino acids. Germline V lookup: CDR1 MGHRA, CDR2 YSYEKL. Trimming cost V 1 base and J 1 base; bases outside gene matches: 4. In DNA, the CDR3 is TGCGCCAGCAGCCAAGGGACAGGGGCCTTCCAAGAGACCCAGTACTTC. This encodes CASSQGTGAFQETQYF.